Below are 19 T cell receptor beta chains sequenced from a single sample in a study of T cells in tuberculosis. The repertoire was sequenced with immunoSEQ multiplex PCR; TCRdb's copy has only in-frame clones and lacks some. The repertoire holds about 34,000 clones, with 95% to 97% as singletons. Material: PBMCs. The receptors come from a donor aged 10-29 years with latent tuberculosis or without tuberculosis infection.

The rearrangement links TRBV18 to TRBJ2-7; 7 positions match TRBD1. This CDR3 is built from 13 residues. Losses at the gene ends were 6 bases for V and 2 bases for J; bases not matched to a gene: 4. Germline-derived CDR1 and CDR2 are KGHSH and LQKENI. CDR3: CASSQGQAYEQYF. CDR3 nucleotide sequence: TGTGCCAGCTCCCAAGGACAGGCCTACGAGCAGTACTTC.

The gene calls are TRBV4-1 and TRBJ2-3; 8 bases fit TRBD2. This CDR3 has 16 residues. Germline-derived CDR1 and CDR2 are MGHRA and YSYEKL. J lost 2 bases, V lost 4 bases, and 8 bases had no gene match. The CDR3 region has the DNA TGCGCCAGCAGCCCCCGACTAGCGAGAAACACAGATACGCAGTATTTT. It codes for CASSPRLARNTDTQYF.

The V gene is TRBV18, the J gene TRBJ2-5; 8 bases fit TRBD1. Germline loops: CDR1 KGHSH, CDR2 LQKENI. CDR3 length: 17 amino acids. The V gene end was trimmed by 4 bases and the J gene end by 2 bases; junction bases not matched to a gene: 12. The CDR3 spells CASSLTVGQGGQETQYF. CDR3 DNA sequence: TGTGCCAGCTCACTTACCGTAGGACAGGGCGGACAAGAGACCCAGTACTTC. Complete variable domain (other parts from reference TRBV18 and TRBJ2-5): NAGVMQNPRHLVRRRGQEARLRCSPMKGHSHVYWYRQLPEEGLKFMVYLQKENIIDESGMPKERFSAEFPKEGPSILRIQQVVRGDSAAYFCASSLTVGQGGQETQYFGPGTRLLVL.

The J gene is TRBJ2-7, the V gene TRBV4-1; 13 bases agree with TRBD2. The CDR3 consists of 15 residues. Germline V lookup: CDR1 MGHRA, CDR2 YSYEKL. V gave up 4 bases and J gave up 5 bases; unmatched junction bases: 5. This chain's CDR3 is CASSPRLAGGHEQYF. The CDR3 DNA is TGCGCCAGCAGCCCTAGACTAGCGGGAGGCCACGAGCAGTACTTC.

This chain joins TRBV27 and TRBJ2-1; 10 bases agree with TRBD2. Unmatched junction bases numbered 4, after V lost 5 bases and J lost 3 bases. There are 15 residues in the CDR3. The germline gives CDR1 MNHEY, CDR2 SMNVEV (reference sequence). Here the CDR3 DNA reads TGTGCCAGCAGTCGAGCGGGAGGGTACTACAATGAGCAGTTCTTC. Its translation: CASSRAGGYYNEQFF.

V usage is TRBV2 and J usage is TRBJ2-3; 10 bases fit TRBD2. This CDR3 region has 16 residues. Losses at the gene ends were 8 bases for V and 1 base for J; bases not matched to a gene: 9. Per germline, CDR1 SNHLY and CDR2 FYNNEI. CDR3 nucleotide sequence: TGTGCCAGCGGGTTAGCGGGGGGATTGCGCACAGATACGCAGTATTTT. Translating it yields CASGLAGGLRTDTQYF.

The chain uses TRBV5-1 and TRBJ1-1; 8 bases fit TRBD1. The V gene's germline CDR1 is SGHRS and CDR2 YFSETQ. CDR3 length equals 16 residues. The junction had 9 bases not matched to a gene; V was cut back by 0 bases and J by 5 bases. CDR3 in DNA: TGCGCCAGCAGCTTGGGACCTCAGGGGGCTGAGACTGAAGCTTTCTTT. Amino acid sequence: CASSLGPQGAETEAFF.

This chain connects TRBV19 to TRBJ1-5; D remains unclear. V lost 2 bases, J lost 9 bases, and 11 bases lay in between. The CDR3 is 13 amino acids. Germline V CDR1 and CDR2: LNHDA, SQIVND (reference sequence). DNA for the CDR3: TGTGCCAGTAGTATATCAGAGGATTTGCCCCAGCATTTT. It encodes CASSISEDLPQHF.

The J gene is TRBJ2-1, the V gene TRBV23-1; 8 bases are a match to TRBD2. TRBV23-1 is placed among ORFs of uncertain function. The CDR3 runs to 15 residues. J was trimmed by 5 bases and V by 4 bases; bases with no gene match: 7. The CDR3 here is CASSRRSGGHNEQFF. CDR3 nucleotides: TGCGCCAGCAGTCGCCGGAGCGGGGGCCACAATGAGCAGTTCTTC.

This rearrangement joins TRBV5-6 to TRBJ1-1; D gene unclear. This CDR3 region has 14 residues. Germline loops: CDR1 SGHDT, CDR2 YYEEEE. V was pared by 5 bases and J by 1 base, with 12 bases between. CDR3 nucleotides: TGTGCCAGCAGTTACTCTATAAGGAACACTGAAGCTTTCTTT. Its translation is CASSYSIRNTEAFF.

The chain is built from TRBV7-6 and TRBJ2-1; 14 nucleotides line up with TRBD2. CDR1 SGHVS and CDR2 FNYEAQ come from the germline V gene. This CDR3 contains 15 residues. Germline trimming cut 5 bases from V and 10 bases from J; bases unmatched to any gene: 7. DNA of the CDR3: TGTGCCAGCAGCCAGGGACTAGCGGGAGTGGAAGAGCAGTTCTTC. This translates into CASSQGLAGVEEQFF. The full variable domain, rest sourced from reference TRBV7-6 and TRBJ2-1, is GAGVSQSPRYKVTKRGQDVALRCDPISGHVSLYWYRQALGQGPEFLTYFNYEAQQDKSGLPNDRFSAERPEGSISTLTIQRTEQRDSAMYRCASSQGLAGVEEQFFGPGTRLTVL.

The chain has TRBV5-4 and TRBJ2-1; TRBD2 aligns across 9 bases. CDR1 is SGHNT and CDR2 is YYREEE in the germline V gene (reference sequence). The CDR3 extends over 15 amino acids. J was trimmed by 6 bases and V by 5 bases; bases with no gene match: 9. Here the CDR3 DNA reads TGTGCCAGCAGTGGCGGGAGGGCGACTTTCAATGAGCAGTTCTTC. Its translation is CASSGGRATFNEQFF.

This clone was seen a single time. The rearrangement links TRBV10-1 to TRBJ2-3, with 12 bases matching TRBD1. Germline CDR1 and CDR2: WNHNN and SYGVQD (reference sequence). The J segment lost 8 bases and the V segment lost 10 bases, leaving 16 bases of the junction unmatched. The CDR3 is made up of 16 amino acids. The CDR3 region is CATFARGQGARSTQYF. In DNA form, the CDR3 reads TGCGCCACCTTTGCGCGGGGACAGGGGGCGAGAAGTACGCAGTATTTT.

J is TRBJ2-1 and V is TRBV28; the match to TRBD2 covers 8 bases. Germline V CDR1 and CDR2: MDHEN, SYDVKM. V shed 4 bases, J shed 4 bases, and the junction held 9 bases outside the gene matches. The CDR3 is 16 amino acids. This chain's CDR3 is CASSSSGSGVYNEQFF. The CDR3 DNA follows: TGTGCCAGCAGTTCCTCGGGTAGCGGGGTTTACAATGAGCAGTTCTTC. The whole variable domain, filled in from reference TRBV28 and TRBJ2-1, reads DVKVTQSSRYLVKRTGEKVFLECVQDMDHENMFWYRQDPGLGLRLIYFSYDVKMKEKGDIPEGYSVSREKKERFSLILESASTNQTSMYLCASSSSGSGVYNEQFFGPGTRLTVL.

The rearrangement links TRBV7-9 to TRBJ1-2; TRBD1 might be the D (5 bases). Between the trimmed V and J ends, which lost 2 bases and 4 bases, there was a span of 20 bases. This CDR3 comprises 17 residues. CDR1 and CDR2 from the germline V gene are SEHNR and FQNEAQ (reference sequence). The chain's CDR3 is CASSLLGGTGTFYGYTF. CDR3 DNA sequence: TGTGCCAGCAGCTTATTGGGGGGAACCGGGACCTTCTATGGCTACACCTTC.

The CDR3 DNA sequence: TGTGCCAGCAGTGTTGAGCAGGGAAACACTGAAGCTTTCTTT. Translation gives CASSVEQGNTEAFF. The chain carries TRBV2 and TRBJ1-1; maybe TRBD1 (5 bases). Trimming removed 4 bases at V and 2 bases at J, with 11 bases between. CDR1 SNHLY and CDR2 FYNNEI come from the germline V gene. This CDR3 comprises 14 residues.

The J gene is TRBJ1-2, the V gene TRBV18; 7 positions match TRBD1. This CDR3 region has 16 residues. With 1 base clipped from V and 3 bases from J, the junction kept 8 bases outside the gene matches. Germline CDR1 reads KGHSH; CDR2 reads LQKENI. The CDR3 loop is CASSPQGAPDYYGYTF. The CDR3 DNA follows: TGTGCCAGCTCACCACAGGGGGCTCCCGACTACTATGGCTACACCTTC.

This chain connects TRBV19 to TRBJ1-4; D is undetermined. The CDR3 is 15 amino acids. Germline V gene data show CDR1 as LNHDA and CDR2 as SQIVND (reference sequence). With 1 base removed from V and 5 bases from J, the gap between germline ends came to 11 bases. The CDR3 DNA reads TGTGCCAGTAGTATAGGAGCAGGTTTAAATGAAAAACTGTTTTTT. Protein sequence: CASSIGAGLNEKLFF.

The chain combines TRBV2 with TRBJ2-5, with 7 nucleotides matching TRBD1. V lost 6 bases, J lost 3 bases, and 1 base stayed unmatched. The CDR3 is made up of 12 amino acids. CDR1 is SNHLY, CDR2 FYNNEI, per germline. The CDR3 DNA is TGTGCCAGCAGAGGACAGGAAGAGACCCAGTACTTC. It codes for CASRGQEETQYF.